This paragraph reports one T cell receptor (beta chain). Its antigen is undetermined. The data stem from a study of T cells in localized non-small cell lung cancer. Study outcomes and limitations: Among the tissues sampled, uninvolved adjacent lung had the highest T cell clonality, above tumor. Longer overall survival associated with higher blood T cell density; shorter survival with higher adjacent-lung clonality. The appearance of a median about 60 of the top 100 tumor clones was seen in adjacent lung. Heterogeneity cannot be ruled out, as sequencing used one tumor region only.

The CDR3 is 14 amino acids. With 1 base removed from V and 1 base from J, the gap between germline ends came to 5 bases. Germline CDR1 SGHRS, CDR2 YFSETQ. Clones were read by immunoSEQ multiplex PCR, and TCRdb kept only the in-frame ones, dropping some. This table holds some 31,000 clones, about 80% found once. The sequence came from a male donor aged 60 or over with stage II squamous cell lung carcinoma. This chain connects TRBV5-1 to TRBJ2-2; D uncertain. This sample comprised peripheral blood, obtained before any cancer treatment. CDR3 region: CASSLTGNTGELFF. The CDR3 DNA is TGCGCCAGCAGCTTGACGGGGAACACCGGGGAGCTGTTTTTT.